This T cell receptor (beta chain) came from a study of control samples from healthy donors and cancer patients. Some clones are missing from TCRdb's copy, which holds only in-frame ones; the method was immunoSEQ multiplex PCR. The top ten hold more than 1.3% of the sample, which has some 200,000 clones, around 92% seen once. The CDR3 length is 12 residues. Per germline, CDR1 ENHRY and CDR2 SYGVKD. Deletions cut 8 bases from V and 7 bases from J, with 14 bases between. Input material: blood. The TCR originated in a woman younger than 45 in good health. V gene TRBV10-3 combines with J gene TRBJ1-2; a weak D match, TRBD1 (5 bases). This CDR3 is CAIQGKSGGYTF. CDR3 coding DNA: TGTGCCATCCAGGGAAAGAGTGGTGGCTACACCTTC.